A single sample is the source of the 19 T cell receptor beta chains below, sequenced in a study of cytomegalovirus exposure and HLA in healthy donors (dated by TCRdb to about 2017). Library preparation employed the immunoSEQ multiplex PCR assay. For the multiplex PCR, a mixture combining 60 forward primers for TCR Vbeta segments and 13 reverse primers for TCR Jbeta segments was used. The table comes from immuneACCESS by way of TCRdb, which keeps in-frame sequences with V and J called. Part of the clones is missing from these tables; in studies checked, under half for an unresolved V gene and the rest for unknown reasons. Counted in this sample were 60,000 to 85,000 clones; 72% of them appeared once. 4.9% of the sample lies in the top ten. Input material: PBMCs. The receptor source for this set is a man aged 60 to 69 in good health and CMV-seropositive.

DNA of the CDR3: TGTGCCAGCAGTGAATCCGGGAACACCGGGGAGCTGTTTTTT. Its translation: CASSESGNTGELFF. V is TRBV25-1 and J is TRBJ2-2, with D hard to call. Germline-derived CDR1 and CDR2 are MGHDK and SYGVNS. The length of the CDR3 is 14 residues. V lost 1 base and J lost 1, with 4 bases in between.

The chain joins TRBV5-6 to TRBJ2-5, with 7 bases identical to TRBD1. Gene TRBJ2-7 matches the end of the DNA better, so the J call may be wrong. Germline CDR1 reads SGHDT; CDR2 reads YYEEEE. CDR3 length: 14 residues. The CDR3 DNA reads TGTGCCAGCAGCTTGGGGACAGGCCTTTACGAGCAGTACTTC. Protein: CASSLGTGLYEQYF.

The rearrangement uses TRBV2 and TRBJ1-2; 7 nucleotides align to TRBD1. V shed 5 bases, J shed 5 bases, and the junction held 8 bases outside the gene matches. CDR1 is SNHLY and CDR2 is FYNNEI in the germline V gene. This CDR3 spans 14 amino acids. The CDR3 DNA is TGTGCCAGCAGTCGGTCTCCAGGGGGTTATGGCTACACCTTC. The encoded protein is CASSRSPGGYGYTF. The full variable domain, rest sourced from reference TRBV2 and TRBJ1-2, is EPEVTQTPSHQVTQMGQEVILRCVPISNHLYFYWYRQILGQKVEFLVSFYNNEISEKSEIFDDQFSVERPDGSNFTLKIRSTKLEDSAMYFCASSRSPGGYGYTFGSGTRLTVV.

The chain carries TRBV15 and TRBJ2-7, with 7 bases aligning to TRBD2. V was clipped by 0 bases and J by 4 bases; unmatched bases: 9. The CDR3 runs 16 residues. The V gene's germline CDR1 is LNHNV and CDR2 YYDKDF (reference sequence). The CDR3 DNA follows: TGTGCCACCAGCAGAGATGGGGTAGCGGGCCAGTACGAGCAGTACTTC. It translates to CATSRDGVAGQYEQYF. The full variable domain, with the rest looked up from reference TRBV15 and TRBJ2-7, is DAMVIQNPRYQVTQFGKPVTLSCSQTLNHNVMYWYQQKSSQAPKLLFHYYDKDFNNEADTPDNFQSRRPNTSFCFLDIRSPGLGDTAMYLCATSRDGVAGQYEQYFGPGTRLTVT.

The chain joins TRBV19 to TRBJ1-2; maybe TRBD1 (6 bases). The CDR3 totals 13 residues. Trimming pared 7 bases from V and 4 bases from J, leaving 13 bases between. Per germline, CDR1 LNHDA and CDR2 SQIVND (reference sequence). The CDR3 region is CASISDRPYGYTF. In DNA form, the CDR3 reads TGTGCCAGTATCTCCGACAGGCCCTATGGCTACACCTTC.

This clone is labeled medium-sized (0.01 to 0.1%). This chain uses TRBV2 with TRBJ1-1; possible D gene TRBD1, 6 bases. The V gene lost 6 bases and the J gene lost 0 bases, with 11 bases spanning the gap. Germline assignment: CDR1 SNHLY and CDR2 FYNNEI. CDR3 length: 14 amino acids. The CDR3 DNA reads TGTGCCAGCAGGAGGGACACAATGAACACTGAAGCTTTCTTT. This sequence encodes CASRRDTMNTEAFF.

The chain joins TRBV5-6 to TRBJ1-2; TRBD1 is a possible D gene (5 bases). Trimming pared 0 bases from V and 4 bases from J, leaving 13 bases between. There are 15 residues in the CDR3. Germline V gene data show CDR1 as SGHDT and CDR2 as YYEEEE. This CDR3 is CASSLGAGPTYGYTF. The CDR3 nucleotides read TGTGCCAGCAGCTTGGGAGCAGGGCCCACCTATGGCTACACCTTC.

J is TRBJ2-7 and V is TRBV11-2; D may be TRBD1 (5 bases). CDR1 is SGHAT, CDR2 FQNNGV, per germline. The V gene lost 0 bases and the J gene lost 4 bases, with 13 bases spanning the gap. The CDR3 is made up of 15 amino acids. The CDR3 protein is CASSLEGQGYYEQYF. The DNA of the CDR3 is TGTGCCAGCAGCTTAGAGGGTCAGGGTTATTACGAGCAGTACTTC.

This sequence joins TRBV11-2 and TRBJ1-2, with a weak D call TRBD1 (6 bases). Trimming left V 0 bases short and J 7 bases short, with 9 bases between. Per germline, CDR1 SGHAT and CDR2 FQNNGV. The CDR3 totals 13 residues. The CDR3 DNA follows: TGTGCCAGCAGCTTAGAGGGGGCGGGTGGCTACACCTTC. This sequence encodes CASSLEGAGGYTF.

The rearrangement uses TRBV28 and TRBJ1-5, with 8 nucleotides matching TRBD1. This CDR3 has 15 amino acids. V was clipped by 6 bases and J by 10 bases; unmatched bases: 14. Germline-derived CDR1 and CDR2 are MDHEN and SYDVKM. In DNA, the CDR3 is TGTGCCAGCAGCCCTTCAGGGGGCGCCCGGCGACCCCAGCATTTT. Its protein is CASSPSGGARRPQHF.

The V call is TRBV9, the J call TRBJ2-3; TRBD1 aligns across 8 bases. Germline CDR1 is SGDLS and CDR2 is YYNGEE. The CDR3 spans 14 residues. V was pared by 4 bases and J by 2 bases, with 3 bases of the junction left unmatched. The CDR3 DNA reads as TGTGCCAGCAGCTGGACAGGGTACACAGATACGCAGTATTTT. Amino acids: CASSWTGYTDTQYF.

The chain links TRBV7-2 to TRBJ1-1; TRBD1 aligns across 9 bases. This CDR3 is built from 14 residues. V trimming: 1 base; J trimming: 10 bases; junction bases outside the gene matches: 7. Germline CDR1 SGHTA, CDR2 FQGNSA. CDR3 sequence reads: CASSLGGTGSGAFF. The CDR3 DNA sequence: TGTGCCAGCAGCTTAGGGGGGACAGGGTCTGGAGCTTTCTTT.

The sample holds a few counts of this clone. The genes are TRBV6-5 and TRBJ2-3; 8 positions agree with TRBD2. Germline values: CDR1 MNHEY, CDR2 SVGAGI. V was clipped by 5 bases and J by 2 bases; unmatched bases: 6. This CDR3 comprises 15 residues. CDR3 sequence reads: CASSRSGAITDTQYF. The CDR3 DNA reads TGTGCCAGCAGTCGTAGCGGGGCCATCACAGATACGCAGTATTTT.

This clone is judged medium-sized. The chain joins TRBV20-1 to TRBJ1-2, with a possible D match to TRBD1 (5 bases). CDR3 size: 11 residues. Trimming stripped 5 bases from V and 8 bases from J, with 12 bases between. The germline gives CDR1 DFQATT, CDR2 SNEGSKA (reference sequence). The CDR3 bases are TGCAGTGCTTCAGGGTTTCAGGGCTACACCTTC. Protein product: CSASGFQGYTF.

The chain is built from TRBV28 and TRBJ2-7; 10 bases fit TRBD2. Germline V gene data show CDR1 as MDHEN and CDR2 as SYDVKM. The CDR3 contains 16 residues. J lost 1 base, V lost 1 base, and 4 bases had no gene match. CDR3 bases: TGTGCCAGCAGTTTATTTACTAGCGGGACATCCTACGAGCAGTACTTC. This sequence encodes CASSLFTSGTSYEQYF.

This rearrangement joins TRBV11-3 to TRBJ2-1, with TRBD2 matching over 7 bases. This CDR3 spans 12 amino acids. With V trimmed by 0 bases and J by 10 bases, 0 bases remained unmatched. Per germline, CDR1 SGHNT and CDR2 YENEEA. DNA for the CDR3: TGTGCCAGCAGCTTAGACGGGGGGGAGCAGTTCTTC. This encodes CASSLDGGEQFF.

The chain carries TRBV13 and TRBJ2-1; TRBD2 agrees at 9 bases. The CDR3 has 16 amino acids. V shed 5 bases and J 8 bases; nucleotides not matched to a gene: 13. Looked up from germline, CDR1 is PRHDT and CDR2 is FYEKMQ (reference sequence). The CDR3: CASSPLGSGSEYEQFF. CDR3 sequence (DNA): TGTGCCAGCAGCCCCCTTGGTAGCGGGAGTGAGTATGAGCAGTTCTTC.

The chain carries TRBV19 and TRBJ1-5; D is perhaps TRBD1 (6 bases). Germline CDR1 and CDR2: LNHDA and SQIVND (reference sequence). V was trimmed by 3 bases and J by 7 bases, leaving 13 bases between them. The CDR3 is 14 residues long. The CDR3 DNA reads TGTGCCAGTAGTATCCAGGGGTGGGGACAGCCCCAGCATTTT. As protein: CASSIQGWGQPQHF.

The rearrangement uses TRBV6-1 and TRBJ2-7; D is uncertain. V was shortened by 6 bases and J by 2 bases, with 17 bases between the two germline ends. Germline V gene lookup returns CDR1 MNHNS and CDR2 SASEGT. There are 15 residues in the CDR3. The CDR3 sequence is CASSPLGLPTYEQYF. In nucleotides, the CDR3 is TGTGCCAGCAGCCCTCTCGGGTTACCTACCTACGAGCAGTACTTC.